This T cell receptor beta chain originates from a study of cytomegalovirus exposure and HLA in healthy donors. Study observations and caveats: Immune exposure was documented only through CMV serostatus. Earlier results showed most TCR beta V segments being productive about 90% or about 30% of the time.

In the PCR, 60 Vbeta and 13 Jbeta primers were used. Produced via immunoSEQ multiplex PCR; TCRdb's table is partial and in-frame only. This table has about 190,000 clones, around 87% appearing once. The CDR3 spans 16 residues. V gave up 4 bases and J gave up 5 bases; unmatched junction bases: 8. In germline, CDR1 is MGHRA, CDR2 YSYEKL. Note on this clone: Its matching antigen is unknown.

Sample: PBMCs. The origin of this receptor is a man in his thirties or forties in good health and CMV-seronegative. The chain recombines TRBV4-1 with TRBJ2-3, with 11 bases aligning to TRBD1. In DNA, the CDR3 is TGCGCCAGCAGCCGACCCCGCGGGACAGGGGGAGATACGCAGTATTTT. Translation: CASSRPRGTGGDTQYF.